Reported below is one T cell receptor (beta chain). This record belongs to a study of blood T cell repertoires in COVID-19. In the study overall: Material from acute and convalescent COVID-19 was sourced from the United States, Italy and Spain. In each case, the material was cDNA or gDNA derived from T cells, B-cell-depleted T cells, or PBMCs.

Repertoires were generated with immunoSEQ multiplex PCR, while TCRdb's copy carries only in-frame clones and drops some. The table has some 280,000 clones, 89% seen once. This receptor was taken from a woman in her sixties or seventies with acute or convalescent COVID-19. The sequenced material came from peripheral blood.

In DNA, the CDR3 is TGTGCCACCAGCCAGGGAACCACAGATACGCAGTATTTT. Its protein is CATSQGTTDTQYF. V usage is TRBV24-1 and J usage is TRBJ2-3; D might be TRBD1 (5 bases). Trimming took 7 bases from V and 2 from J, leaving 9 bases between them. The CDR3 loop spans 13 amino acids. Germline lookup yields CDR1 KGHDR and CDR2 SFDVKD.